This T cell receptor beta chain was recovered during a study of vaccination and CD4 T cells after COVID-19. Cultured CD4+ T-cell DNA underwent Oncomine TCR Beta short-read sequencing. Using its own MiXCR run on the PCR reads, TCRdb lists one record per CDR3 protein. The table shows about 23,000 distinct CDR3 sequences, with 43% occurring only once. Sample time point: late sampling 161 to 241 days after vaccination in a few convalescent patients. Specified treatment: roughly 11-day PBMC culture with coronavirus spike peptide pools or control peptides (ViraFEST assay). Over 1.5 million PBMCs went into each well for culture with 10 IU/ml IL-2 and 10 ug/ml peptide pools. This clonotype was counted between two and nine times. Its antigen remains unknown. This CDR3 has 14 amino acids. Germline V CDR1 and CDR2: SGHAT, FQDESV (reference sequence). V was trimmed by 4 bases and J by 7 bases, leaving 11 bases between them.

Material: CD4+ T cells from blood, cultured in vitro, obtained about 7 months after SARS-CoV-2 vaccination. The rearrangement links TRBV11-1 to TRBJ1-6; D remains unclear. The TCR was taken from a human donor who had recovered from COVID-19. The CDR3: CASSSLRANSPLHF. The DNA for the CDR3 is TGTGCCAGCAGCTCCCTCCGGGCGAATTCACCCCTCCACTTT.